These T cell receptor beta chains were read from a single sample in a study of response to subunit inactivated influenza vaccine. TCRdb called the RT-PCR reads again in MiXCR, with one record for every CDR3 protein. This sample has about 700,000 distinct CDR3 sequences, with about 15% found just once. The sequencing used PBMCs from blood, collected roughly 12 days after vaccination. These receptors were obtained from a man aged 50-59 years who received an inactivated influenza vaccine. Both conserved end residues are part of each CDR3. The D gene is left open where the match is weak. Part of the rows lack a size; the others show once, few, many or a class for expanded clones.

TRBJ2-7	TRBD2	few	TRBV20-1	CSARGLAYYEQYF	TGCAGTGCTCGCGGACTAGCCTACTACGAGCAGTACTTC
TRBJ2-2	TRBD1	NA	TRBV6-5	CASSYSPTGPGELFF	TGTGCCAGCAGTTACTCGCCGACAGGGCCCGGGGAGCTGTTTTTT
TRBJ1-2	TRBD1	NA	TRBV3-1	CASSSLPPLYRGANYGYTF	TGTGCCAGCAGCTCCTTGCCGCCCTTGTACAGGGGTGCGAACTATGGCTACACCTTC
TRBJ2-3	TRBD2	few	TRBV7-2	CASSPYASGAADTQYF	TGTGCCAGCAGCCCCTACGCTAGCGGGGCGGCGGATACGCAGTATTTT
TRBJ2-7	NA	many	TRBV10-3	CAIVSDTTYEQYF	TGTGCCATCGTCTCAGACACGACCTACGAGCAGTACTTC
TRBJ1-5	NA	many	TRBV4-3	CASSQDSRGNQPQHF	TGCGCCAGCAGCCAAGATAGCAGGGGCAATCAGCCCCAGCATTTT
TRBJ2-5	NA	NA	TRBV6-2/TRBV6-3	CASSYEAGQIQETQYF	TGTGCCAGCAGTTACGAGGCGGGACAAATACAAGAGACCCAGTACTTC
TRBJ1-5	NA	few	TRBV12-3/TRBV12-4	CASSLGGARYQPQHF	TGTGCCAGCAGTTTAGGAGGGGCCCGGTATCAGCCCCAGCATTTT
TRBJ2-3	TRBD2	NA	TRBV7-7	CASSPGAGGTDTQYF	TGTGCCAGCAGCCCAGGAGCGGGAGGGACAGATACGCAGTATTTT
TRBJ2-1	TRBD2	few	TRBV7-3	CASSLSLAGGEQFF	TGTGCCAGCAGCTTATCTCTGGCGGGGGGTGAGCAGTTCTTC
TRBJ1-2	NA	many	TRBV7-2	CASSPQGRAHGYTF	TGTGCCAGCAGCCCCCAGGGGAGGGCCCATGGCTACACCTTC
TRBJ2-1	TRBD2	NA	TRBV29-1	CSVKTSSSSYNEQFF	TGCAGCGTTAAGACTAGCTCTAGCTCCTACAATGAGCAGTTCTTC
TRBJ1-4	NA	NA	TRBV7-9	CASSSDALNEKLFF	TGTGCCAGCAGCTCGGACGCTCTTAATGAAAAACTGTTTTTT
TRBJ2-5	TRBD2	few	TRBV5-6	CASSLEGLAGETQYF	TGTGCCAGCAGCTTGGAGGGACTAGCGGGAGAGACCCAGTACTTC
TRBJ2-1	TRBD2	NA	TRBV12-3/TRBV12-4	CASTSVRASGGGNEQFF	TGTGCCAGCACCTCGGTACGGGCTAGCGGGGGGGGCAATGAGCAGTTCTTC
TRBJ1-1	NA	few	TRBV19	CASSIDQLNTEAFF	TGTGCCAGCAGTATCGACCAACTGAACACTGAAGCTTTCTTT
TRBJ2-7	TRBD1	NA	TRBV19	CASSSRGTGSSYEQYF	TGTGCCAGTAGCAGTAGGGGGACAGGGAGCTCCTACGAGCAGTACTTC
TRBJ2-7	NA	NA	TRBV7-2	CASSLETGRTGQYF	TGTGCCAGCAGCTTAGAGACTGGGCGCACGGGGCAGTACTTC
TRBJ1-1	TRBD1	NA	TRBV12-3/TRBV12-4	CAIGRGINLDTDAFF	TGTGCCATTGGCAGGGGGATTAACTTGGACACTGACGCTTTCTTT
TRBJ2-5	NA	NA	TRBV12-3/TRBV12-4	CASTSWGGRETQYF	TGTGCCAGCACCTCTTGGGGGGGCAGGGAGACCCAGTACTTC
TRBJ2-3	NA	NA	TRBV18	CASSPYRDTRTDTQYF	TGTGCCAGCTCACCCTACCGGGACACCCGCACAGATACGCAGTATTTT
TRBJ2-1	NA	NA	TRBV20-1	CSSRGDYTSYNEQFF	TGCAGTTCTAGAGGCGACTATACCTCCTACAATGAGCAGTTCTTC
TRBJ2-3	TRBD1	NA	TRBV28	CASNQDRGADTQYF	TGTGCCAGCAACCAGGACAGGGGCGCAGATACGCAGTATTTT
TRBJ1-1	NA	NA	TRBV7-6	CASSLTQVAGVAEAFF	TGTGCCAGCAGCTTAACCCAAGTGGCAGGGGTGGCTGAAGCTTTCTTT
TRBJ1-1	NA	NA	TRBV5-1	CASSKDTVGTEAFF	TGCGCCAGCAGCAAAGACACGGTTGGGACTGAAGCTTTCTTT
TRBJ1-1	NA	many	TRBV12-3/TRBV12-4	CASSFNLGGPVGTEAFF	TGTGCCAGCAGTTTCAATCTCGGGGGGCCGGTGGGCACTGAAGCTTTCTTT
TRBJ2-7	NA	few	TRBV24-1	CATSEGYEQYF	TGTGCCACCAGTGAGGGCTACGAGCAGTACTTC
TRBJ1-4	NA	few	TRBV25-1	CASSEYLQGNEKLFF	TGTGCCAGCAGTGAATATCTACAGGGTAATGAAAAACTGTTTTTT
TRBJ2-6	NA	NA	TRBV12-3/TRBV12-4	CASLPKGGIGANVLTF	TGTGCCAGCCTACCAAAGGGGGGGATCGGGGCCAACGTCCTGACTTTC
TRBJ2-7	TRBD2	few	TRBV12-3/TRBV12-4	CASRQGRGGIAYEQYF	TGTGCCAGCCGCCAGGGCCGGGGGGGAATCGCCTACGAGCAGTACTTC
TRBJ2-7	TRBD2	few	TRBV4-2	CASSQEVVAGGGEQYF	TGTGCCAGCAGCCAAGAGGTGGTAGCGGGGGGAGGCGAGCAGTACTTC
TRBJ2-3	NA	NA	TRBV7-8	CASSPRRAGLTSTDTQYF	TGTGCCAGCAGCCCTAGGAGGGCAGGACTTACTAGCACAGATACGCAGTATTTT
TRBJ1-1	NA	NA	TRBV6-6	CASKGHLGTEAFF	TGTGCCAGCAAAGGACATCTCGGCACTGAAGCTTTCTTT
TRBJ2-7	NA	few	TRBV25-1	CASSDFNHEQYF	TGTGCCAGCAGTGACTTCAATCACGAGCAGTACTTC
TRBJ2-3	NA	few	TRBV19	CASSTPGTSTDTQYF	TGTGCCAGTAGTACGCCGGGGACTAGCACAGATACGCAGTATTTT
TRBJ2-7	NA	NA	TRBV7-9	CASSTIPYEQYF	TGTGCCAGCAGCACTATACCCTACGAGCAGTACTTC
TRBJ2-3	TRBD2	few	TRBV5-1	CASSSGLANTQYF	TGCGCCAGCAGCTCCGGACTAGCGAATACGCAGTATTTT
TRBJ2-3	NA	few	TRBV7-2	CASSKGQGGGTQYF	TGTGCCAGCAGCAAAGGACAGGGAGGGGGTACGCAGTATTTT
TRBJ2-2	TRBD2	NA	TRBV30	CAFMGLANTGELFF	TGTGCCTTCATGGGACTAGCGAACACCGGGGAGCTGTTTTTT
TRBJ2-4	NA	NA	TRBV3-1	CASSQVRDIQYF	TGTGCCAGCAGCCAAGTGAGGGACATTCAGTACTTC
TRBJ1-2	TRBD1	many	TRBV29-1	CSVEATGHYGYTF	TGCAGCGTTGAAGCGACAGGGCACTATGGCTACACCTTC
TRBJ2-7	NA	NA	TRBV7-3	CASSPLGKGDEQYF	TGTGCCAGCAGCCCCCTCGGAAAGGGTGACGAGCAGTACTTC
TRBJ1-1	TRBD1	NA	TRBV4-3	CASSQVPGGPEAFF	TGCGCCAGCAGCCAAGTCCCAGGGGGACCTGAAGCTTTCTTT
TRBJ1-2	TRBD1	few	TRBV29-1	CSVRSTGGRNYGYTF	TGCAGCGTTAGATCTACAGGGGGGCGAAACTATGGCTACACCTTC
TRBJ1-3	NA	NA	TRBV27	CARRRQSSGNTIYF	TGTGCCAGGAGGAGACAGTCCTCTGGAAACACCATATATTTT
TRBJ2-1	TRBD2	few	TRBV7-2	CASSWLSGMDEQFF	TGTGCCAGCAGCTGGTTGAGCGGGATGGATGAGCAGTTCTTC
TRBJ1-5	NA	few	TRBV19	CASRSEPDSNQPQHF	TGTGCCAGTAGATCGGAGCCGGATAGCAATCAGCCCCAGCATTTT
TRBJ2-5	NA	many	TRBV7-9	CASREQETQYF	TGTGCCAGCAGAGAGCAAGAGACCCAGTACTTC
TRBJ1-5	NA	NA	TRBV6-2/TRBV6-3	CASSRSYTEFVEGRDYQPQHF	TGTGCCAGCAGCCGCTCCTACACGGAGTTTGTAGAAGGGCGGGACTATCAGCCCCAGCATTTT
TRBJ2-1	NA	NA	TRBV4-3	CASSQVTHNEQFF	TGCGCCAGCAGCCAAGTCACTCACAATGAGCAGTTCTTC